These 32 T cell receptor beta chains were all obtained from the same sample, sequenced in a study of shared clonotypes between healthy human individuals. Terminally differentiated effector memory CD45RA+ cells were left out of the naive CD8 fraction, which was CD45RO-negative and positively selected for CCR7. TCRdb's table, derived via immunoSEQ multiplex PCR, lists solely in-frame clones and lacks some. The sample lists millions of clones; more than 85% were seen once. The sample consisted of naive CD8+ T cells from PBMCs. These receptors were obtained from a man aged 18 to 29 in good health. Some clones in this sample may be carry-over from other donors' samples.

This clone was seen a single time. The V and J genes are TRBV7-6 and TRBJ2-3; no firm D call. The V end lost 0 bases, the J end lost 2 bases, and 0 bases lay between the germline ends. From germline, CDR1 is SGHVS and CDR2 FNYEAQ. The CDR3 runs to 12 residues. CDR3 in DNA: TGTGCCAGCAGCTTAGCCACAGATACGCAGTATTTT. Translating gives CASSLATDTQYF. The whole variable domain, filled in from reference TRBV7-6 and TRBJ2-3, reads GAGVSQSPRYKVTKRGQDVALRCDPISGHVSLYWYRQALGQGPEFLTYFNYEAQQDKSGLPNDRFSAERPEGSISTLTIQRTEQRDSAMYRCASSLATDTQYFGPGTRLTVL.

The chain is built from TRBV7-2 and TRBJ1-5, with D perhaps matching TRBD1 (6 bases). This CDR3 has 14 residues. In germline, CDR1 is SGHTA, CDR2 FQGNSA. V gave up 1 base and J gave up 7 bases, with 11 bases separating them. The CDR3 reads CASSLGPGGQPQHF. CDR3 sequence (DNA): TGTGCCAGCAGCTTAGGCCCCGGGGGCCAGCCCCAGCATTTT.

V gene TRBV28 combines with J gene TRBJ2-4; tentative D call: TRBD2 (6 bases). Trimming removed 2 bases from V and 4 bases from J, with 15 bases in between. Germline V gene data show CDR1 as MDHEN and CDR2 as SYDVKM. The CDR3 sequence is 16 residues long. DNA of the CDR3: TGTGCCAGCAGTTTAATATCGGAGGGCTTGAAAAACATTCAGTACTTC. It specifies CASSLISEGLKNIQYF.

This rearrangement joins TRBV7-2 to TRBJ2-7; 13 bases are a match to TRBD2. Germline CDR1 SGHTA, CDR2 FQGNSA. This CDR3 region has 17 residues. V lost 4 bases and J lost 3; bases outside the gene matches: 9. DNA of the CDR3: TGTGCCAGCAGCTCCGGACTAGCGGGAGTCAATGTCTACGAGCAGTACTTC. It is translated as CASSSGLAGVNVYEQYF.

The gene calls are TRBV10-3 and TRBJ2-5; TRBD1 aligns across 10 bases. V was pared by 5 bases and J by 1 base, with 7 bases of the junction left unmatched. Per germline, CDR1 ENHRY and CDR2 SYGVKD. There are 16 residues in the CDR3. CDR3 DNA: TGTGCCATCAGTCCCCGGGACAGGGGAACCCAAGAGACCCAGTACTTC. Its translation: CAISPRDRGTQETQYF.

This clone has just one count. The CDR3 here is CASRIQGNTEAFF. The DNA for the CDR3 is TGTGCCAGTAGGATACAGGGGAACACTGAAGCTTTCTTT. V and J are TRBV19 and TRBJ1-1, with a weak D call TRBD1 (6 bases). V lost 6 bases to trimming and J lost 1 base, with 9 bases between them. This CDR3 contains 13 residues. CDR1 is LNHDA and CDR2 is SQIVND in the germline V gene (reference sequence).

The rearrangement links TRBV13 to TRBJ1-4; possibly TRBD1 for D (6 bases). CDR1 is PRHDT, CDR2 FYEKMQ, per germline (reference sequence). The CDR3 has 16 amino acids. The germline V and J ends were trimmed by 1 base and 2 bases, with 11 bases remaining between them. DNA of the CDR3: TGTGCCAGCAGCTTAGCCCAGGGGTGGACTAATGAAAAACTGTTTTTT. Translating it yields CASSLAQGWTNEKLFF.

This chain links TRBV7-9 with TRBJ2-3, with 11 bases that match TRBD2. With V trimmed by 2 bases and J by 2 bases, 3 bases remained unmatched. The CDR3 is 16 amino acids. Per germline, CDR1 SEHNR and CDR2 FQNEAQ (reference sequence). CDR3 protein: CASSLLAGGDTDTQYF. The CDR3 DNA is TGTGCCAGCAGCTTACTAGCGGGAGGAGACACAGATACGCAGTATTTT.

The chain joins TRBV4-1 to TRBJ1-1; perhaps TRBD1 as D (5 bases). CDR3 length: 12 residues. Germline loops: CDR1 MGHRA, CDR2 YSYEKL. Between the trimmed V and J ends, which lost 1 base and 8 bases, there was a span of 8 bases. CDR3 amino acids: CASSQVAGEAFF. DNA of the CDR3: TGCGCCAGCAGCCAAGTAGCAGGGGAAGCTTTCTTT.

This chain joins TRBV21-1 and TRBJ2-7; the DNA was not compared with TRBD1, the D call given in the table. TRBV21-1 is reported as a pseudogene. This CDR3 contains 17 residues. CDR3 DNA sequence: TGTGCCAGCAGCTCACCCCCAGGGGACGGAAGATACTACGAGCAGTACTTC. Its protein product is CASSSPPGDGRYYEQYF.

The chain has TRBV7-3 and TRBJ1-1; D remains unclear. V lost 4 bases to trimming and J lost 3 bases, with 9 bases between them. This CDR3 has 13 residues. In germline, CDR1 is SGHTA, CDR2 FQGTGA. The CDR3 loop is CASSSQRDTEAFF. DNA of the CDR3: TGTGCCAGCAGCTCGCAGCGGGACACTGAAGCTTTCTTT.

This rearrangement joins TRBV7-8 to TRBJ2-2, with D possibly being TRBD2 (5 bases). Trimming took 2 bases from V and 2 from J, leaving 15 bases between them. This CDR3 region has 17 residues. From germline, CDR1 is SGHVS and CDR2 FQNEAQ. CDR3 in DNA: TGTGCCAGCAGCTTAAGGTTGGGGAGAGCCAACACCGGGGAGCTGTTTTTT. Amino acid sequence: CASSLRLGRANTGELFF.

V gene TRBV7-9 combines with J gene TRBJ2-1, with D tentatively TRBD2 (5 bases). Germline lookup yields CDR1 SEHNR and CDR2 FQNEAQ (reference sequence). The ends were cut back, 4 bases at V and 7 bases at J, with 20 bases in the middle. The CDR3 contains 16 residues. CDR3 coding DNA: TGTGCCAGCAGCTCCTTCCACTCGGGGAGTGCGAATGAGCAGTTCTTC. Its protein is CASSSFHSGSANEQFF.

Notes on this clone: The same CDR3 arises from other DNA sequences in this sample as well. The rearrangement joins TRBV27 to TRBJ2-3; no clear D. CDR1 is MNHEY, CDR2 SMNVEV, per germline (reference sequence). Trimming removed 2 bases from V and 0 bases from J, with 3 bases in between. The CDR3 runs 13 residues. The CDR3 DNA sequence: TGTGCCAGCAGTTTAATAAGCACAGATACGCAGTATTTT. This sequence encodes CASSLISTDTQYF.

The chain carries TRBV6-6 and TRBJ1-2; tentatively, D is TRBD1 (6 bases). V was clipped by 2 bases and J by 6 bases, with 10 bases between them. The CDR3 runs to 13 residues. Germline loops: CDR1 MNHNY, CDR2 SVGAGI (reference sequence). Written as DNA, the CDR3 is TGTGCCAGCAGTTACCCCGACAGGAATGGCTACACCTTC. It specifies CASSYPDRNGYTF.

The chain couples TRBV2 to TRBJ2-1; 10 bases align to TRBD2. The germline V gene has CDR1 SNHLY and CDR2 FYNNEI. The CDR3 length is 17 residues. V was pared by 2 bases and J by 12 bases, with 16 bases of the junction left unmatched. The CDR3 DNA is TGTGCCAGCAGTGAAATCCTCGGGGCTAGCGGGAGTCTCGGGCAGTTCTTC. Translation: CASSEILGASGSLGQFF.

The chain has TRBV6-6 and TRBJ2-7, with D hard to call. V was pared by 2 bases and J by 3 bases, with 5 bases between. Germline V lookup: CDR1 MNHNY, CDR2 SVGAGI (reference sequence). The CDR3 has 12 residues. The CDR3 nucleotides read TGTGCCAGCAGTTACACGGACTACGAGCAGTACTTC. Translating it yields CASSYTDYEQYF.

The chain's CDR3 is CATSRDRANTEAFF. The CDR3 nucleotides are TGTGCCACCAGCAGAGATCGGGCAAACACTGAAGCTTTCTTT. This rearrangement joins TRBV15 to TRBJ1-1; D call uncertain. V dropped 0 bases and J dropped 2 bases, with 7 bases sitting between them. This CDR3 is built from 14 residues. Germline values: CDR1 LNHNV, CDR2 YYDKDF (reference sequence).

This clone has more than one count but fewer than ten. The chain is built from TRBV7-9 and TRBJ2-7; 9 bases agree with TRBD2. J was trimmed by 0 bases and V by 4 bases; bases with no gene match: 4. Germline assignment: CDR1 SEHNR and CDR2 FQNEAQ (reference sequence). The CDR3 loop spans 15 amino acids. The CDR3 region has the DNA TGTGCCAGCAGCTCCGTACTAGCGGGCTCCTACGAGCAGTACTTC. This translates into CASSSVLAGSYEQYF.

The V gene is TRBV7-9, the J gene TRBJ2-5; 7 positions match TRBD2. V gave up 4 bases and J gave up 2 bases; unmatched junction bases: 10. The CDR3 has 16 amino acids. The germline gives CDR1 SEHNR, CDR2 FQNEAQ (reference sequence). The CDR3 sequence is CASSSRVLAEQETQYF. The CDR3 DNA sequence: TGTGCCAGCAGCTCACGCGTCCTAGCGGAGCAAGAGACCCAGTACTTC.

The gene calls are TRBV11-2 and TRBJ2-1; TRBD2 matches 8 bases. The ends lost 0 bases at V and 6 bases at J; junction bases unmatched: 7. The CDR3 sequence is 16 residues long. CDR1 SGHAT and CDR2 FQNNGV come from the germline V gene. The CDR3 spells CASSLETSVSVNEQFF. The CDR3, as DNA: TGTGCCAGCAGCTTAGAGACTAGCGTTTCGGTCAATGAGCAGTTCTTC.

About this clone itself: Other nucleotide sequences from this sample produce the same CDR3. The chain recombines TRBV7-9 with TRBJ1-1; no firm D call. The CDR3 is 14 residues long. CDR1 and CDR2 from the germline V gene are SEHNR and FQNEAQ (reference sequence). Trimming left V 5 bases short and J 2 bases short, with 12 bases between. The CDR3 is CASSPRGVNTEAFF. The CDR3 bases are TGTGCCAGCAGCCCCCGTGGGGTCAACACTGAAGCTTTCTTT.

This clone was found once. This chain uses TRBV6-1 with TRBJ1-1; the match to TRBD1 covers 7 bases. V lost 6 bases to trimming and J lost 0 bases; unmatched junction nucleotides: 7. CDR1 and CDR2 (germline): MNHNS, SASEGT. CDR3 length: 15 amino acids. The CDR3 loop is CASSRRDSLNTEAFF. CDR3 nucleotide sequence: TGTGCCAGCAGCCGACGGGACAGTTTGAACACTGAAGCTTTCTTT.

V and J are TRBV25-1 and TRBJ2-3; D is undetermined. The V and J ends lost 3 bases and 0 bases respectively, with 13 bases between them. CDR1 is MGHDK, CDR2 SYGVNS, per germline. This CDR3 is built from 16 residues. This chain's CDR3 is CASSDLAATSTDTQYF. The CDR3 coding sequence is TGTGCCAGCAGTGATCTGGCGGCAACTAGCACAGATACGCAGTATTTT.

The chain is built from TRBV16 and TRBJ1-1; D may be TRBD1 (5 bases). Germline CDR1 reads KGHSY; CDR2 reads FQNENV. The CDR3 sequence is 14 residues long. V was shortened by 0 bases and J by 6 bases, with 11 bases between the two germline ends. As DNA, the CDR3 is TGTGCCAGCAGCCAATCTGACCGGGGGGCTGAAGCTTTCTTT. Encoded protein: CASSQSDRGAEAFF.

The CDR3 is CASSLSWGREGLSEQYF. CDR3 sequence (DNA): TGTGCCAGCAGCTTATCCTGGGGGAGGGAGGGCCTCAGCGAGCAGTACTTC. The genes are TRBV7-9 and TRBJ2-7, with 7 positions matching TRBD2. CDR1 SEHNR and CDR2 FQNEAQ come from the germline V gene (reference sequence). V was clipped by 2 bases and J by 6 bases; unmatched bases: 16. The CDR3 totals 17 residues.

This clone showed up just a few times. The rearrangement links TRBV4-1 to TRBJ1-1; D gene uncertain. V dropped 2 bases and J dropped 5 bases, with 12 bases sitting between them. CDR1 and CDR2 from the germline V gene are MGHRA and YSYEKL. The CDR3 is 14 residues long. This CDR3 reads CASSQPFGWTEAFF. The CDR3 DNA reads TGCGCCAGCAGCCAACCCTTCGGGTGGACTGAAGCTTTCTTT.

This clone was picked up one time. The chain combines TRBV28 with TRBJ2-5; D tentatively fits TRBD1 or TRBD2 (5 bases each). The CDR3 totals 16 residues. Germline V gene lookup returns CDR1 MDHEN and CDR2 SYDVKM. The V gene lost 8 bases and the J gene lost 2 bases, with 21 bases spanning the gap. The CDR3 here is CASETSSGPIQETQYF. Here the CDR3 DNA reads TGTGCCAGCGAAACTTCCTCGGGGCCGATACAAGAGACCCAGTACTTC.

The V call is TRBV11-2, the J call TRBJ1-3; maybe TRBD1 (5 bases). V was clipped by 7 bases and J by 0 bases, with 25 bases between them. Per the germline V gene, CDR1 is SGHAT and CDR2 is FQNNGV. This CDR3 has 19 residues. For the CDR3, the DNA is TGTGCCAGCACCCCGGTGCGGTGGGGGGTTCTGAGCTCTGGAAACACCATATATTTT. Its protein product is CASTPVRWGVLSSGNTIYF. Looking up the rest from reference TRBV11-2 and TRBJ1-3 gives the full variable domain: EAGVAQSPRYKIIEKRQSVAFWCNPISGHATLYWYQQILGQGPKLLIQFQNNGVVDDSQLPKDRFSAERLKGVDSTLKIQPAKLEDSAVYLCASTPVRWGVLSSGNTIYFGEGSWLTVV.

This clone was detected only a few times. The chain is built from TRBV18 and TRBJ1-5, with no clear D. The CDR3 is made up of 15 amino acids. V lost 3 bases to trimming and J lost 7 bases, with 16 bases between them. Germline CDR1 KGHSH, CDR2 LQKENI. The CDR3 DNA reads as TGTGCCAGCTCACCCGGAGTACTGGAGAGGCAGCCCCAGCATTTT. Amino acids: CASSPGVLERQPQHF.

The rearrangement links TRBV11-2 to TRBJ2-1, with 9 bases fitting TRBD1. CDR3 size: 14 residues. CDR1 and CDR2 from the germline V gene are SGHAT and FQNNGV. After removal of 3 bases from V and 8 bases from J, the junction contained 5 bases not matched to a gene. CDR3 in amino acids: CASSFRDRVHEQFF. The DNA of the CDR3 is TGTGCCAGCAGCTTCCGGGACAGGGTCCATGAGCAGTTCTTC.

The CDR3 is CASSLEQGSYEQYF. CDR3 DNA sequence: TGCGCCAGCAGCTTGGAACAGGGTAGCTACGAGCAGTACTTC. This chain links TRBV5-1 with TRBJ2-7; weak D call: TRBD1 (6 bases). The V gene's germline CDR1 is SGHRS and CDR2 YFSETQ. CDR3 length: 14 amino acids. V lost 0 bases, J lost 3 bases, and 10 bases lay in between.